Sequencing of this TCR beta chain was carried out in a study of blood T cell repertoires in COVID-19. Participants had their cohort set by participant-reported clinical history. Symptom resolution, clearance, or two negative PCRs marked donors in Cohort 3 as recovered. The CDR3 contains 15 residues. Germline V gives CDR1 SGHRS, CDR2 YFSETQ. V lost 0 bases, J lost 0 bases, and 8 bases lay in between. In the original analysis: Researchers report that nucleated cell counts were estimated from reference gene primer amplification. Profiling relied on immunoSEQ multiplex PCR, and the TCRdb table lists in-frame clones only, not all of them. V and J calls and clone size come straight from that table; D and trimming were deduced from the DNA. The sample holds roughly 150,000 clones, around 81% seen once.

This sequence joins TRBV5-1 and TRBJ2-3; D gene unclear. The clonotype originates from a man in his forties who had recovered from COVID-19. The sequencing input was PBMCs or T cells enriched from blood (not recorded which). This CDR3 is CASSLAIVSTDTQYF. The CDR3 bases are TGCGCCAGCAGCTTGGCCATAGTGAGCACAGATACGCAGTATTTT.